The entry below gives a single T cell receptor (beta chain) sequence along with its context. Antigen: not known. This may be a read error: a much more frequent sequence differs by one nucleotide. Other DNA sequences in the same sample also yield this CDR3. The CDR3 consists of 16 residues. Per germline, CDR1 SNHLY and CDR2 FYNNEI. V lost 0 bases and J 8 bases, leaving 20 bases between the germline ends. This entry is derived from a study of cytomegalovirus exposure and HLA in healthy donors. Study results and caveats: In a later analysis, across HLA loci, associated TCR counts were highest for DRB1, lowest for HLA-C. Researchers reported in a later analysis that a missense DCLRE1C variant was tied to TCR beta V- and J-gene trimming. In the analysis, some V segments, TRBV6-2 and TRBV6-3 included, were excluded as indistinguishable.

13 Jbeta primers and 60 Vbeta primers were used for the PCR. The table came from immunoSEQ multiplex PCR; TCRdb's copy has only in-frame clones and leaves some out. The table has 80,000 or so clones, 10% seen once. The receptor was isolated from a man between 60 and 75 years old in good health and CMV-seropositive. The chain employs TRBV2 and TRBJ2-7; weak D call: TRBD1 (6 bases). Sequencing used PBMCs. The CDR3 DNA is TGTGCCAGCAGTGAAGCGGAAGGGACACAACGATCCCAGCAGTACGTC. Amino acids: CASSEAEGTQRSQQYV.